The present T cell receptor (beta chain) was sequenced within a study of T cell responses to AZD1222 COVID-19 vaccine. Study outcomes and limitations: Baseline testing showed seropositivity in only five or six AZD1222 recipients. Mapped onto spike, vaccine-associated CD4 TCRs spanned it and were dominant at 160-218 and 743-854.

A note on this clone: Its antigen is as yet unknown.

The germline gives CDR1 MDHEN, CDR2 SYDVKM. Unmatched junction bases numbered 6, after V lost 5 bases and J lost 4 bases. There are 15 residues in the CDR3. The repertoire was sequenced with immunoSEQ multiplex PCR; TCRdb's copy has only in-frame clones and lacks some. The sample lists more than 140,000 clones, around 89% occurring once. Sequences were derived from peripheral blood, sampled on day 0 of AZD1222 vaccination. The TCR originated in an adult in good health. The chain has TRBV28 and TRBJ1-2; 11 bases line up with TRBD1. The DNA for the CDR3 is TGTGCCAGCAGTATGGGGGACAGGGGGGTCTATGGCTACACCTTC. Protein sequence: CASSMGDRGVYGYTF.